Listed here are 31 T cell receptor beta chains from one sample, sequenced in a study of blood T cells in healthy people across ages. A second PCR, run for about 6 to 11 cycles, used a sample-barcoded 5' primer plus a J-beta primer mix. TCRdb reprocessed the 5' RACE reads via MiXCR and lists one record per CDR3 protein. The data hold 1.5 million to 1.8 million distinct CDR3 sequences, with less than 45% observed a single time. The sequenced material came from blood. These TCRs come from a woman aged 18 to 35 in good health.

The rearrangement uses TRBV7-8 and TRBJ2-1; 7 bases line up with TRBD2. The CDR3 length is 18 residues. CDR1 is SGHVS, CDR2 FQNEAQ, per germline. The junction had 10 bases not matched to a gene; V was cut back by 1 base and J by 1 base. CDR3 region: CASSLGPRGSYSYNEQFF. The CDR3 DNA reads TGTGCCAGCAGCTTAGGTCCGCGGGGGTCTTATTCCTACAATGAGCAGTTCTTC.

Only a few counts were recorded for this clonotype. The chain joins TRBV29-1 to TRBJ2-7; TRBD2 matches at 14 bases. Germline V gene data show CDR1 as SQVTM and CDR2 as ANQGSEA. This CDR3 contains 13 residues. V dropped 4 bases and J dropped 7; count of bases not matched to a gene: 3. The CDR3 loop reads CSVGGLAGVEQYF. CDR3 in DNA: TGCAGCGTTGGGGGACTAGCGGGAGTTGAGCAGTACTTC.

The chain carries TRBV12-3 or TRBV12-4 and TRBJ2-1; D could derive from TRBD1 or TRBD2 (6 bases each). Near its end, the DNA agrees better with TRBJ2-7, so the J call may be wrong. The CDR3 spans 13 residues. Written as DNA, the CDR3 is TGTGCCAGCAGTTGGGGGGCCGACAATGAGCAGTACTTC. Translating it yields CASSWGADNEQYF.

The rearrangement links TRBV12-3 or TRBV12-4 to TRBJ1-5; TRBD1 might be the D (5 bases). The CDR3 has 14 residues. Trimming pared 7 bases from V and 0 bases from J, leaving 10 bases between. The CDR3 bases are TGTGCCAGCACCAGGGACGCTAGCAATCAGCCCCAGCATTTT. It specifies CASTRDASNQPQHF.

The sample holds one count of this clonotype. J is TRBJ2-2 and V is TRBV12-3 or TRBV12-4, with TRBD1 matching over 11 bases. The CDR3 has 17 amino acids. With V trimmed by 6 bases and J by 5 bases, 11 bases remained unmatched. CDR3 sequence (DNA): TGTGCCAGCAGGGGAGGGACAGGGGGTTTGAGAACCGGGGAGCTGTTTTTT. Encoded protein: CASRGGTGGLRTGELFF.

V usage is TRBV29-1 and J usage is TRBJ1-2; D unclear. The CDR3 covers 12 residues. The V and J ends lost 4 bases and 7 bases respectively, with 13 bases between them. Germline-derived CDR1 and CDR2 are SQVTM and ANQGSEA. CDR3 in DNA: TGCAGCGTTGCTAGAGGAGAATCTGGCTACACCTTC. Protein product: CSVARGESGYTF.

This clonotype was seen only once. The rearrangement links TRBV20-1 to TRBJ1-2, with 8 bases that match TRBD1. The CDR3 is 13 amino acids. V was clipped by 6 bases and J by 4 bases; unmatched bases: 7. Germline assignment: CDR1 DFQATT and CDR2 SNEGSKA (reference sequence). In nucleotides, the CDR3 is TGCAGTGCCAGGGGGCGACACGGCTATGGCTACACCTTC. Amino acids: CSARGRHGYGYTF.

This chain uses TRBV25-1 with TRBJ2-7; 8 positions agree with TRBD1. CDR1 and CDR2 (germline): MGHDK, SYGVNS. V shed 4 bases and J 7 bases; nucleotides not matched to a gene: 12. The length of the CDR3 is 15 residues. The CDR3 DNA is TGTGCCAGCAGTGGCGCAGGGGGCTCCTACAATGAGCAGTACTTC. Translated: CASSGAGGSYNEQYF.

This clonotype was recorded a few times. CDR3 loop: CASSHPTGDLYEQYF. The CDR3 DNA reads as TGTGCCAGCAGTCACCCCACCGGGGACCTCTACGAGCAGTACTTC. This chain uses TRBV28 with TRBJ2-7, with D perhaps TRBD1 or TRBD2 (5 bases each). The CDR3 has 15 amino acids. The V and J ends lost 5 bases and 3 bases respectively, with 17 bases between them. Germline values: CDR1 MDHEN, CDR2 SYDVKM.

The chain couples TRBV9 to TRBJ1-3, with D unclear. This CDR3 contains 15 residues. Germline CDR1 and CDR2: SGDLS and YYNGEE. The V and J ends lost 4 bases and 0 bases respectively, with 11 bases between them. The CDR3 region has the DNA TGTGCCAGCAGCTTCGGACGGAGCTCTGGAAACACCATATATTTT. Translation: CASSFGRSSGNTIYF.

The V gene is TRBV7-9, the J gene TRBJ1-2; D might be TRBD1 (5 bases). Per germline, CDR1 SEHNR and CDR2 FQNEAQ (reference sequence). V was clipped by 4 bases and J by 0 bases, with 12 bases between them. The CDR3 is 15 amino acids. The CDR3 sequence: CASSSKTDPNYGYTF. The CDR3 region has the DNA TGTGCCAGCAGCTCGAAGACAGATCCTAACTATGGCTACACCTTC.

Concerning this clonotype: A read error may account for a junction end that differs from germline. CDR3 loop: CTSSLDLRGSTDTQYF. The DNA for the CDR3 is TGCACCAGCAGCTTGGATCTGCGGGGGAGCACAGATACGCAGTATTTT. The rearrangement joins TRBV5-1 to TRBJ2-3, with 7 bases that match TRBD2. The CDR3 sequence is 16 residues long. The V gene's germline CDR1 is SGHRS and CDR2 YFSETQ.

J is TRBJ2-3 and V is TRBV4-1; 10 nucleotides match TRBD1. Germline values: CDR1 MGHRA, CDR2 YSYEKL. V lost 10 bases and J lost 1; bases outside the gene matches: 5. The CDR3 loop spans 14 amino acids. Written as DNA, the CDR3 is TGCGCCACCGCGACAGGGGGCGGCACAGATACGCAGTATTTT. Residues: CATATGGGTDTQYF.

The CDR3 coding sequence is TGCGCCAGCAGCTCGGAACAGTTGGGACTTTCGAATTCACCCCTCCACTTT. Amino acid sequence: CASSSEQLGLSNSPLHF. The chain links TRBV5-1 to TRBJ1-6; possibly TRBD1 for D (5 bases). Germline CDR1 SGHRS, CDR2 YFSETQ. The V end lost 3 bases, the J end lost 7 bases, and 20 bases lay between the germline ends. The CDR3 covers 17 residues.

V is TRBV7-2 and J is TRBJ1-6; 7 bases fit TRBD1. The J segment lost 15 bases and the V segment lost 7 bases, leaving 9 bases of the junction unmatched. Per germline, CDR1 SGHTA and CDR2 FQGNSA. The length of the CDR3 is 12 residues. Written as DNA, the CDR3 is TGTGCCAGCACCCCAAACAGGGGAAGCCTCCACTTT. Protein: CASTPNRGSLHF.

As for this clonotype: Germline and junction disagree at one end, which may indicate a read error. The chain uses TRBV5-1 and TRBJ2-6; D not certain. The CDR3 has 13 residues. Germline CDR1 reads SGHRS; CDR2 reads YFSETQ. The CDR3 spells CASSLDWADVLTF. The CDR3 nucleotides read TGCGCCAGCAGCTTGGATTGGGCCGACGTCCTGACTTTC.

This clonotype has only a few counts. The rearrangement links TRBV5-4 to TRBJ2-3; 9 positions agree with TRBD2. Per germline, CDR1 SGHNT and CDR2 YYREEE (reference sequence). The CDR3 has 16 residues. Losses at the gene ends were 4 bases for V and 4 bases for J; bases not matched to a gene: 10. CDR3 residues: CASSGRTSASSDTQYF. The CDR3, as DNA: TGTGCCAGCAGCGGGAGGACTAGCGCCTCCTCAGATACGCAGTATTTT.

This clonotype was observed a single time. CDR3 bases: TGCAGTGCTAGCCGGCCATTTAATGAAGCTTTCTTT. Translation gives CSASRPFNEAFF. The chain recombines TRBV20-1 with TRBJ1-1, with D uncertain. The CDR3 is 12 amino acids. The V and J ends lost 3 bases and 7 bases respectively, with 12 bases between them. Per germline, CDR1 DFQATT and CDR2 SNEGSKA (reference sequence).

This clonotype was seen more than once but under ten times. This CDR3 reads CSVVIRLAGVQFF. Here the CDR3 DNA reads TGCAGCGTTGTAATTAGGCTAGCGGGAGTTCAGTTCTTC. The gene calls are TRBV29-1 and TRBJ2-1; 10 positions match TRBD2. Per the germline V gene, CDR1 is SQVTM and CDR2 is ANQGSEA. Losses at the gene ends were 4 bases for V and 13 bases for J; bases not matched to a gene: 10. The CDR3 has 13 residues.

This clonotype was counted at least ten times. CDR3 DNA sequence: TGTGCCAGCAGCACGTCCCGGGACAGTTACAATGAGCAGTTCTTC. Amino acids: CASSTSRDSYNEQFF. This chain uses TRBV7-2 with TRBJ2-1, with 7 bases matching TRBD1. CDR1 and CDR2 from the germline V gene are SGHTA and FQGNSA. The trim removed 5 bases at V and 4 bases at J, leaving 8 bases unmatched. This CDR3 is built from 15 residues.

This clonotype was seen more than once but under ten times. This sequence joins TRBV15 and TRBJ1-2; TRBD1 aligns across 8 bases. V lost 5 bases and J lost 5; bases outside the gene matches: 10. The germline CDR1 and CDR2 sequences are LNHNV and YYDKDF (reference sequence). The CDR3 length is 15 residues. CDR3 loop: CATSGRDRGVYGYTF. As DNA, the CDR3 is TGTGCCACCAGCGGGAGAGACAGGGGTGTTTATGGCTACACCTTC.

The chain has TRBV20-1 and TRBJ2-1, with 9 bases lining up with TRBD2. V lost 3 bases to trimming and J lost 3 bases; unmatched junction nucleotides: 21. The germline V gene encodes CDR1 DFQATT and CDR2 SNEGSKA (reference sequence). CDR3 length: 20 residues. CDR3 bases: TGCAGTGCTAGCGTACCGGGACTAGCCGGATACGAGGGTGTCTACAATGAGCAGTTCTTC. Translating gives CSASVPGLAGYEGVYNEQFF.

This clonotype was detected a few times. This chain connects TRBV7-9 to TRBJ1-4, with 7 bases lining up with TRBD1. This CDR3 is built from 14 residues. V shed 5 bases and J 5 bases; nucleotides not matched to a gene: 5. CDR1 and CDR2 from the germline V gene are SEHNR and FQNEAQ (reference sequence). Here the CDR3 DNA reads TGTGCCAGCAGCCCGGGACAGTCGAATGAAAAACTGTTTTTT. It is translated as CASSPGQSNEKLFF. Full variable domain (missing parts from reference TRBV7-9 and TRBJ1-4): DTGVSQNPRHKITKRGQNVTFRCDPISEHNRLYWYRQTLGQGPEFLTYFQNEAQLEKSRLLSDRFSAERPKGSFSTLEIQRTEQGDSAMYLCASSPGQSNEKLFFGSGTQLSVL.

This chain connects TRBV25-1 to TRBJ2-3; D may correspond to TRBD1 or TRBD2 (6 bases each). CDR1 is MGHDK and CDR2 is SYGVNS in the germline V gene. Trimming took off 7 bases at V and 2 bases at J, with 22 bases between the two ends. The CDR3 has 17 amino acids. The CDR3 spells CASTGKGVAVITDTQYF. Written as DNA, the CDR3 is TGTGCCAGCACCGGGAAGGGGGTAGCGGTTATCACAGATACGCAGTATTTT.

The chain uses TRBV20-1 and TRBJ1-1; no reliable D call. Germline V gives CDR1 DFQATT, CDR2 SNEGSKA (reference sequence). The CDR3 length is 10 residues. V gave up 3 bases and J gave up 6 bases, with 5 bases separating them. The CDR3 nucleotides read TGCAGTGCTAGTCGCGCTGAAGCTTTCTTT. Its protein product is CSASRAEAFF.

This chain links TRBV4-3 with TRBJ1-3, with TRBD1 matching 8 bases. This CDR3 is 14 amino acids long. Losses at the gene ends were 5 bases for V and 2 bases for J; bases not matched to a gene: 2. Germline V gene lookup returns CDR1 LGHNA and CDR2 YSLEER. CDR3 DNA sequence: TGCGCCAGCAGCGCACAGGGGGCTGGAAACACCATATATTTT. It specifies CASSAQGAGNTIYF.

The chain recombines TRBV20-1 with TRBJ2-5; 8 bases are a match to TRBD2. CDR3 length equals 15 residues. Germline-derived CDR1 and CDR2 are DFQATT and SNEGSKA (reference sequence). V was pared by 5 bases and J by 3 bases, with 11 bases of the junction left unmatched. CDR3 loop: CSALSGGENKETQYF. The CDR3 nucleotides are TGCAGTGCTTTAAGCGGGGGCGAGAACAAAGAGACCCAGTACTTC.

This clonotype is a singleton in its sample. The rearrangement uses TRBV24-1 and TRBJ1-5; perhaps TRBD1 as D (5 bases). The V gene's germline CDR1 is KGHDR and CDR2 SFDVKD. This CDR3 has 17 residues. The V and J ends lost 5 bases and 1 base respectively, with 17 bases between them. The CDR3 DNA reads as TGTGCCACCAGTGGTCGGGAGGGGACGGCCAGCAATCAGCCCCAGCATTTT. It translates to CATSGREGTASNQPQHF.

The V call is TRBV5-1, the J call TRBJ2-2; D may be TRBD1 (5 bases). This CDR3 region has 15 residues. V was pared by 0 bases and J by 4 bases, with 10 bases between. The germline CDR1 and CDR2 sequences are SGHRS and YFSETQ. CDR3 loop: CASSLEPQGTGELFF. The CDR3 nucleotides read TGCGCCAGCAGCTTGGAACCCCAGGGCACCGGGGAGCTGTTTTTT.

The chain has TRBV29-1 and TRBJ2-1; a possible D gene is TRBD2 (5 bases). The tail of the sequence fits TRBJ2-7 better, so the J call may be wrong. The CDR3 totals 14 residues. The germline V gene encodes CDR1 SQVTM and CDR2 ANQGSEA. CDR3 loop: CSVAKRLSYNEQYF. The DNA for the CDR3 is TGCAGCGTTGCGAAGCGGCTCTCCTACAATGAGCAGTACTTC.

On this clonotype: One end of the junction is discordant with germline, which a read error may explain. This chain joins TRBV5-1 and TRBJ1-2; a weak D match, TRBD1 (6 bases). This CDR3 region has 15 residues. The germline gives CDR1 SGHRS, CDR2 YFSETQ. The CDR3 DNA is TGCGCCAGCGGCTTTCAGGGGACTCACATTTATGGCTACACCTTC. It codes for CASGFQGTHIYGYTF.